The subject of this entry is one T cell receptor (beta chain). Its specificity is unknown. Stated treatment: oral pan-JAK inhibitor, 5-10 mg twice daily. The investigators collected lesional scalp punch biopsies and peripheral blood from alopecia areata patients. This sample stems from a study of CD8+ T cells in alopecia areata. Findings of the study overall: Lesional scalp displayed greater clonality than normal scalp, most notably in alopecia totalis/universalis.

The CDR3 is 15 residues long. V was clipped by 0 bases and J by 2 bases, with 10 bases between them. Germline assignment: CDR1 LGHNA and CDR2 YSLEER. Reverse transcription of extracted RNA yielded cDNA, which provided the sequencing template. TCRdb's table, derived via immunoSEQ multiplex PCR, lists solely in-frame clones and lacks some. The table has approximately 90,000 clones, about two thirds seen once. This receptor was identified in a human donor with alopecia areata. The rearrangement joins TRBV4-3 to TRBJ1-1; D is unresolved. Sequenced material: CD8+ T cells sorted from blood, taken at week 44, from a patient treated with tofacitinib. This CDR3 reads CASSQDLYSNTEAFF. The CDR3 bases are TGCGCCAGCAGCCAAGATCTTTATAGCAACACTGAAGCTTTCTTT.